This entry is about one T cell receptor (beta chain). This sample is drawn from a study of control samples from healthy donors and cancer patients. The CDR3 consists of 15 residues. Losses at the gene ends were 5 bases for V and 3 bases for J; bases not matched to a gene: 7. Germline V gene data show CDR1 as MNHEY and CDR2 as SMNVEV (reference sequence). Clones were sequenced by immunoSEQ multiplex PCR, and TCRdb holds only the in-frame ones, with some missing. The sample carries about 80,000 clones, 85% to 90% recorded once. The gene calls are TRBV27 and TRBJ1-5; 7 bases line up with TRBD1. This receptor was taken from an older woman in good health. Sequenced sample: blood. CDR3 sequence (DNA): TGTGCCAGCAGTCCGACAGGGAGGGACAATCAGCCCCAGCATTTT. Translation gives CASSPTGRDNQPQHF.